Described below is a single TCR beta chain sequence and its context. The antigen is undetermined. The record originates from a study of cytomegalovirus exposure and HLA in healthy donors. Study information: Genotyping showed about 80% of approximately 430 donors falling in the Caucasian-associated ancestry cluster.

This CDR3 is built from 15 residues. Germline V gene data show CDR1 as MDHEN and CDR2 as SYDVKM. V gave up 6 bases and J gave up 1 base, with 14 bases separating them. In the PCR, 60 Vbeta and 13 Jbeta primers were used. Data came from immunoSEQ multiplex PCR; TCRdb stores just in-frame clones and leaves some out. The table records 150,000 to 200,000 clones, more than 75% of them present only once. Study results and limitations: Generally TCR sequences proved uncommon, though certain public TCRs appeared in numerous donors.

The sequence came from a woman aged 18-29 years in good health and CMV-seronegative. The chain combines TRBV28 with TRBJ2-3; D perhaps matches TRBD1 (6 bases). The specimen sequenced was PBMCs. This CDR3 is CASSHKTGGTDTQYF. The CDR3 region has the DNA TGTGCCAGCAGCCACAAGACAGGCGGCACAGATACGCAGTATTTT.